This TCR beta chain is from a study of shared clonotypes between healthy human individuals. About the research overall: Plates per donor: three CD4 naive, three CD4 memory, two CD8 naive, one CD8 memory.

Study-level results: Only a few donors were included, so the genetic and exposure-history diversity represented was limited.

Turning to this clone: The antigen is unknown.

Sequencing used immunoSEQ multiplex PCR; TCRdb keeps in-frame clones, though not all of them. The data show 2 million to 2.5 million clones, with approximately 95% seen just once and about 0.39% held by the top ten. Per germline, CDR1 SEHNR and CDR2 FQNEAQ (reference sequence). The CDR3 covers 15 residues. The V end was cut by 6 bases, the J end by 7 bases, with 18 bases between. The sequenced material came from naive CD4+ T cells from PBMCs. As to subset: CD45RA+ positively selected. The TCR originated in a man between 18 and 35 years old in good health. Some clones in this sample may be carry-over from other donors' samples. V usage is TRBV7-9 and J usage is TRBJ1-4, with D uncertain. CDR3 loop: CASSRLEGISEKLFF. The CDR3 DNA reads as TGTGCCAGCAGTCGACTGGAGGGCATCAGTGAAAAACTGTTTTTT.